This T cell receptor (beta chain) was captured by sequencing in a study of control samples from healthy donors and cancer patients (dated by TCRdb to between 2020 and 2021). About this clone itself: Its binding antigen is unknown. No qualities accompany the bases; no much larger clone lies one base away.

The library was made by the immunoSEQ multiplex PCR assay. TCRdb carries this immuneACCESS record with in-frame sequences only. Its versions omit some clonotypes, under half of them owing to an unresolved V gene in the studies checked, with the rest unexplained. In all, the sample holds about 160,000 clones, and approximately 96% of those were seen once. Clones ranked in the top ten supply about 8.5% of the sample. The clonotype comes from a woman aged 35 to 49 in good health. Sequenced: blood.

The CDR3 has the sequence CASSSTGFQPQHF. The nucleotides are TGTGCCAGCAGTTCAACAGGGTTTCAGCCCCAGCATTTT. This sequence uses TRBV12-3 or TRBV12-4 and TRBJ1-5; 6 matching bases give a weak D call of TRBD1. The trim is 4 bases for V and 6 bases for J, with a gap of 10 bases between the germline ends. Including the terminal cysteine and phenylalanine, the CDR3 comprises 13 residues. The only DNA kept is the CDR3, 39 bases in frame from the first base.